One and the same sample provided the 28 T cell receptor beta chains below, sequenced in a study of blood T cell repertoires in COVID-19. Method: immunoSEQ multiplex PCR; TCRdb's copy keeps in-frame clones and lacks some. The table shows a few hundred thousand clones, with more than 75% occurring only once. The sequenced sample consisted of PBMCs or T cells enriched from blood (not recorded which). All receptors come from a woman in her 50s who had recovered from COVID-19.

This chain links TRBV4-3 with TRBJ1-1; D unclear. Germline assignment: CDR1 LGHNA and CDR2 YSLEER. V was pared by 2 bases and J by 0 bases, with 7 bases between. The CDR3 contains 14 residues. The CDR3 spells CASSQIPMNTEAFF. The DNA for the CDR3 is TGCGCCAGCAGCCAAATTCCCATGAACACTGAAGCTTTCTTT.

The genes are TRBV25-1 and TRBJ1-2; D gene unclear. Germline V gives CDR1 MGHDK, CDR2 SYGVNS. CDR3 length: 13 residues. The ends were cut back, 0 bases at V and 5 bases at J, with 7 bases in the middle. For the CDR3, the DNA is TGTGCCAGCAGTGAATACGGAGGTTATGGCTACACCTTC. Amino acids: CASSEYGGYGYTF.

The chain is built from TRBV18 and TRBJ2-1; a possible D gene is TRBD2 (6 bases). Deletions cut 4 bases from V and 7 bases from J, with 14 bases between. This CDR3 region has 14 residues. Germline CDR1 is KGHSH and CDR2 is LQKENI. The CDR3 DNA is TGTGCCAGCTCACGTGGGAGGAATAATAATGAGCAGTTCTTC. It codes for CASSRGRNNNEQFF.

This chain connects TRBV6-1 to TRBJ2-2, with D possibly being TRBD2 (6 bases). CDR3 length: 20 amino acids. V lost 3 bases and J lost 2, with 25 bases in between. Germline V gene sequence: CDR1 MNHNS, CDR2 SASEGT. The CDR3: CASSDANSYIGSVNTGELFF. CDR3 DNA: TGTGCCAGCAGTGACGCCAACAGCTACATCGGGAGTGTCAACACCGGGGAGCTGTTTTTT.

The chain employs TRBV28 and TRBJ1-1; weak D call: TRBD1 (6 bases). The CDR3 loop spans 13 amino acids. Germline lookup yields CDR1 MDHEN and CDR2 SYDVKM. V was trimmed by 10 bases and J by 8 bases, leaving 20 bases between them. CDR3 sequence reads: CATMALRTVEAFF. The CDR3 nucleotides are TGTGCCACCATGGCCCTAAGGACAGTAGAAGCTTTCTTT.

The V and J genes are TRBV27 and TRBJ1-2; D unclear. The CDR3 length is 14 residues. CDR1 and CDR2 from the germline V gene are MNHEY and SMNVEV (reference sequence). Trimming left V 5 bases short and J 2 bases short, with 12 bases between. CDR3 DNA: TGTGCCAGCAGTCAAGACGGACTAAACTATGGCTACACCTTC. It yields the protein CASSQDGLNYGYTF.

The V and J genes are TRBV15 and TRBJ1-4, with 10 bases matching TRBD1. Germline loops: CDR1 LNHNV, CDR2 YYDKDF (reference sequence). V was pared by 2 bases and J by 5 bases, with 5 bases of the junction left unmatched. The CDR3 runs 16 residues. The CDR3 loop is CATSRNRQGANEKLFF. Written as DNA, the CDR3 is TGTGCCACCAGCAGAAACAGACAGGGGGCAAATGAAAAACTGTTTTTT.

This clone was seen a single time. The chain uses TRBV24-1 and TRBJ2-1; 7 positions match TRBD2. This CDR3 is built from 20 residues. V lost 4 bases and J lost 0; bases outside the gene matches: 17. The V gene's germline CDR1 is KGHDR and CDR2 SFDVKD. CDR3 DNA sequence: TGTGCCACCAGTGACCCCCGGGCTAGCGGTACCCCTTACTCCTACAATGAGCAGTTCTTC. Its translation: CATSDPRASGTPYSYNEQFF.

This clone has just one count. This chain uses TRBV28 with TRBJ2-1; 9 positions match TRBD2. The CDR3 runs to 16 residues. The germline CDR1 and CDR2 sequences are MDHEN and SYDVKM. Trimming took 8 bases from V and 8 from J; bases not matched to a gene: 16. The CDR3 sequence: CASPPWAGGRADEQFF. CDR3 sequence (DNA): TGTGCCAGCCCCCCCTGGGCGGGAGGGCGAGCGGATGAGCAGTTCTTC.

The chain combines TRBV3-1 (or the pseudogene TRBV3-2) with TRBJ2-5; 10 positions agree with TRBD2. V was clipped by 4 bases and J by 7 bases; unmatched bases: 6. Germline loops: CDR1 LGHDT, CDR2 YNNKEL (reference sequence). This CDR3 has 14 amino acids. CDR3 sequence (DNA): TGTGCCAGCAGCCCTTCTAGCGGGAGAGGGACCCAGTACTTC. Its translation: CASSPSSGRGTQYF.

V and J are TRBV7-2 and TRBJ1-5, with D hard to call. The length of the CDR3 is 14 residues. CDR1 and CDR2 from the germline V gene are SGHTA and FQGNSA. V gave up 0 bases and J gave up 6 bases, with 9 bases separating them. This CDR3 is CASSLAGGSQPQHF. The CDR3 nucleotides read TGTGCCAGCAGCTTAGCTGGAGGGAGTCAGCCCCAGCATTTT. Full variable domain (outside the CDR3, taken from reference TRBV7-2 and TRBJ1-5): GAGVSQSPSNKVTEKGKDVELRCDPISGHTALYWYRQSLGQGLEFLIYFQGNSAPDKSGLPSDRFSAERTGGSVSTLTIQRTQQEDSAVYLCASSLAGGSQPQHFGDGTRLSIL.

The V gene is TRBV27, the J gene TRBJ2-1; D is unresolved. Deletions cut 9 bases from V and 6 bases from J, with 12 bases between. The CDR3 is 12 amino acids. CDR1 is MNHEY, CDR2 SMNVEV, per germline (reference sequence). The CDR3 DNA reads TGTGCCAGTGCAATTTTCGGCAATGAGCAGTTCTTC. Encoded protein: CASAIFGNEQFF.

This clone was recorded a few times. The J gene is TRBJ1-1, the V gene TRBV18; D is uncertain. The germline V gene has CDR1 KGHSH and CDR2 LQKENI. This CDR3 has 17 residues. The V gene lost 1 base and the J gene lost 3 bases, with 18 bases spanning the gap. The CDR3 spells CASSPQVAGGLDTEAFF. The CDR3 nucleotides read TGTGCCAGCTCACCACAGGTGGCAGGCGGGTTGGACACTGAAGCTTTCTTT.

This clone has just one count. The chain combines TRBV7-9 with TRBJ2-1; the match to TRBD2 covers 10 bases. Trimming took 5 bases from V and 5 from J; bases not matched to a gene: 6. The V gene's germline CDR1 is SEHNR and CDR2 FQNEAQ (reference sequence). This CDR3 is built from 15 residues. CDR3 in DNA: TGTGCCAGCAGCCACGGGACTAGCGAAGACAATGAGCAGTTCTTC. It is translated as CASSHGTSEDNEQFF.

The chain joins TRBV27 to TRBJ2-7; TRBD1 matches 8 bases. The germline gives CDR1 MNHEY, CDR2 SMNVEV (reference sequence). V shed 8 bases and J 3 bases; nucleotides not matched to a gene: 9. The CDR3 sequence is 14 residues long. The CDR3 loop reads CASSRTGTYYEQYF. In DNA form, the CDR3 reads TGTGCCAGCTCAAGGACAGGGACATACTACGAGCAGTACTTC.

V and J are TRBV27 and TRBJ2-1; D is perhaps TRBD2 (6 bases). Germline V gene sequence: CDR1 MNHEY, CDR2 SMNVEV (reference sequence). The CDR3 length is 16 residues. Trimming cost V 8 bases and J 0 bases, with 17 bases left between them. CDR3 nucleotides: TGTGCCAGCGGGACTCTAGCATCCCACTCCTACAATGAGCAGTTCTTC. This sequence encodes CASGTLASHSYNEQFF.

This chain joins TRBV5-5 and TRBJ2-1, with TRBD1 identical over 8 bases. Trimming at V came to 4 bases and at J to 4 bases, leaving 13 bases not matched to a gene. Germline V gene lookup returns CDR1 SGHKS and CDR2 YYEKEE (reference sequence). This CDR3 has 17 residues. CDR3 loop: CASSPGEDRVHYNEQFF. CDR3 coding DNA: TGTGCCAGCAGCCCGGGGGAGGACAGGGTACATTACAATGAGCAGTTCTTC.

The chain couples TRBV14 to TRBJ1-6; D is perhaps TRBD1 (6 bases). Germline values: CDR1 SGHDN, CDR2 FVKESK. The CDR3 spans 14 residues. V shed 1 base and J shed 16 bases, with 17 bases lying between them. The CDR3 sequence is CASSQGQVGSILHF. DNA of the CDR3: TGTGCCAGCAGCCAAGGACAGGTGGGGAGTATTCTCCACTTT.

V is TRBV5-1 and J is TRBJ2-5, with 8 nucleotides matching TRBD2. CDR3 size: 14 residues. V shed 6 bases, J shed 5 bases, and the junction held 9 bases outside the gene matches. CDR1 is SGHRS, CDR2 YFSETQ, per germline. CDR3 protein: CASTWGQRGETQYF. CDR3 nucleotides: TGCGCCAGCACGTGGGGGCAGCGGGGGGAGACCCAGTACTTC.

This chain links TRBV10-3 with TRBJ2-2; D unclear. This CDR3 has 15 residues. Germline V gene lookup returns CDR1 ENHRY and CDR2 SYGVKD. V was trimmed by 1 base and J by 6 bases, leaving 12 bases between them. The CDR3 is CAISEFEAYAGELFF. CDR3 nucleotides: TGTGCCATCAGTGAGTTCGAGGCCTACGCCGGGGAGCTGTTTTTT.

The chain couples TRBV18 to TRBJ2-7; tentatively, D is TRBD1 (5 bases). CDR3 length: 13 amino acids. The germline CDR1 and CDR2 sequences are KGHSH and LQKENI. The ends were cut back, 3 bases at V and 3 bases at J, with 9 bases in the middle. The CDR3 nucleotides read TGTGCCAGCTCACCGGGGCTTTTCTACGAGCAGTACTTC. Its translation is CASSPGLFYEQYF. The whole variable domain, remainder taken from reference TRBV18 and TRBJ2-7, is NAGVMQNPRHLVRRRGQEARLRCSPMKGHSHVYWYRQLPEEGLKFMVYLQKENIIDESGMPKERFSAEFPKEGPSILRIQQVVRGDSAAYFCASSPGLFYEQYFGPGTRLTVT.

The chain carries TRBV7-9 and TRBJ2-1; 12 bases are shared with TRBD2. The CDR3 length is 17 residues. Germline V gene sequence: CDR1 SEHNR, CDR2 FQNEAQ (reference sequence). V shed 5 bases and J 4 bases; nucleotides not matched to a gene: 9. CDR3 coding DNA: TGTGCCAGCAGCGACCGGGTGGGACTAGCGGGTTACAATGAGCAGTTCTTC. Its protein product is CASSDRVGLAGYNEQFF.

V usage is TRBV6-5 and J usage is TRBJ2-3; D possibly corresponds to TRBD2 (5 bases). The CDR3 runs 14 residues. V was cut by 6 bases and J by 2 bases, with 12 bases left in between. Germline assignment: CDR1 MNHEY and CDR2 SVGAGI. The CDR3 DNA reads TGTGCCAGCAGCGATTCGAGGGCCACAGATACGCAGTATTTT. Translating it yields CASSDSRATDTQYF.

The chain couples TRBV9 to TRBJ1-1; possible D gene TRBD1, 6 bases. Germline CDR1 is SGDLS and CDR2 is YYNGEE. This CDR3 is built from 14 residues. Trimming took 4 bases from V and 1 from J, leaving 11 bases between them. The CDR3 protein is CASSPGQKNTEAFF. The DNA for the CDR3 is TGTGCCAGCAGCCCAGGACAGAAGAACACTGAAGCTTTCTTT.

This clone was observed many times. V is TRBV3-1 (or the pseudogene TRBV3-2) and J is TRBJ2-7, with 8 nucleotides matching TRBD2. The CDR3 is 13 residues long. V was pared by 4 bases and J by 6 bases, with 5 bases of the junction left unmatched. Looked up from germline, CDR1 is LGHDT and CDR2 is YNNKEL (reference sequence). CDR3 sequence (DNA): TGTGCCAGCAGCCTCCTCGGGGGGGCCGAGCAGTACTTC. It is translated as CASSLLGGAEQYF.

The rearrangement uses TRBV5-1 and TRBJ1-1, with TRBD1 matching over 7 bases. CDR3 length equals 14 residues. Germline V gene sequence: CDR1 SGHRS, CDR2 YFSETQ. V dropped 3 bases and J dropped 8; count of bases not matched to a gene: 10. The DNA for the CDR3 is TGCGCCAGCAGCTCACTCACAGGGGAGACCGAAGCTTTCTTT. Translating it yields CASSSLTGETEAFF.

The chain has TRBV4-3 and TRBJ2-7, with 9 bases identical to TRBD2. Germline V lookup: CDR1 LGHNA, CDR2 YSLEER. This CDR3 has 15 amino acids. After removal of 4 bases from V and 4 bases from J, the junction contained 8 bases not matched to a gene. The CDR3 is CASSRESGLAYEQYF. As DNA, the CDR3 is TGCGCCAGCAGCCGAGAGTCGGGACTAGCATACGAGCAGTACTTC.

The V call is TRBV9, the J call TRBJ2-1; D is perhaps TRBD2 (5 bases). Germline values: CDR1 SGDLS, CDR2 YYNGEE. Between the trimmed V and J ends, which lost 1 base and 8 bases, there was a span of 19 bases. The CDR3 spans 16 residues. The CDR3 nucleotides read TGTGCCAGCAGCGTAATGACCCCACCCGGGGTCCATGAGCAGTTCTTC. It yields the protein CASSVMTPPGVHEQFF.